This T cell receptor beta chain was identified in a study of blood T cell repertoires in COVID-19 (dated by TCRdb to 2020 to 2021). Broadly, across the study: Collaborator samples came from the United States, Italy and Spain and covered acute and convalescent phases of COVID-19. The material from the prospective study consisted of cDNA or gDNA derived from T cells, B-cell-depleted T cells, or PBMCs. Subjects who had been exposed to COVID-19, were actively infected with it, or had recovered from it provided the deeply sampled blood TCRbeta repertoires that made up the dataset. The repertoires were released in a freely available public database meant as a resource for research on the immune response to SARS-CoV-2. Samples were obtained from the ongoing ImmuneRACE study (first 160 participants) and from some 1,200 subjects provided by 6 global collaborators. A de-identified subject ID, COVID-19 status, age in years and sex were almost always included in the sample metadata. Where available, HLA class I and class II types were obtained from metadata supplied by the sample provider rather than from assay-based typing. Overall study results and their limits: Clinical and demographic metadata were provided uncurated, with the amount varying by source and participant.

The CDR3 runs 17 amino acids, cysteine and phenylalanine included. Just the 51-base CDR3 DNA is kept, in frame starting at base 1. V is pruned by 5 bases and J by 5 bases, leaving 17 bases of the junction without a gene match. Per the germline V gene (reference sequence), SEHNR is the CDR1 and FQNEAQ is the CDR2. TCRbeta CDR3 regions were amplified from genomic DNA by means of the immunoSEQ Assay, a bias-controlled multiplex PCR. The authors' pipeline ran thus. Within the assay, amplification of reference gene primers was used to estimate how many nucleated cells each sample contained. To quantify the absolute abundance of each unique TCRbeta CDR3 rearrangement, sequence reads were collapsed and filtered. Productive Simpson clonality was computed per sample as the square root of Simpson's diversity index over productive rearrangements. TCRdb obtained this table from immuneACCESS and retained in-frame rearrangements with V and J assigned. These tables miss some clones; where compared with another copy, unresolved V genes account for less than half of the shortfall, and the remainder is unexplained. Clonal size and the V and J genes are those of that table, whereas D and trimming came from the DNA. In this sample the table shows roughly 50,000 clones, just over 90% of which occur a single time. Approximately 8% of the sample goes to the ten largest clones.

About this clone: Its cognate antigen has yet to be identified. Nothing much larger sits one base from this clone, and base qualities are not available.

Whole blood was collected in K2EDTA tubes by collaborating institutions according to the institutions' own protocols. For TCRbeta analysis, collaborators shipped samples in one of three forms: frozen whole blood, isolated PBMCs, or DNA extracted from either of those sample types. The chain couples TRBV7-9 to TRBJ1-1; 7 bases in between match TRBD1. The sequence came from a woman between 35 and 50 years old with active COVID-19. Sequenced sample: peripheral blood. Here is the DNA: TGTGCCAGCAGCCCTAAAATACAACAGGGGCTTGTGACTGAAGCTTTCTTT. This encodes CASSPKIQQGLVTEAFF.